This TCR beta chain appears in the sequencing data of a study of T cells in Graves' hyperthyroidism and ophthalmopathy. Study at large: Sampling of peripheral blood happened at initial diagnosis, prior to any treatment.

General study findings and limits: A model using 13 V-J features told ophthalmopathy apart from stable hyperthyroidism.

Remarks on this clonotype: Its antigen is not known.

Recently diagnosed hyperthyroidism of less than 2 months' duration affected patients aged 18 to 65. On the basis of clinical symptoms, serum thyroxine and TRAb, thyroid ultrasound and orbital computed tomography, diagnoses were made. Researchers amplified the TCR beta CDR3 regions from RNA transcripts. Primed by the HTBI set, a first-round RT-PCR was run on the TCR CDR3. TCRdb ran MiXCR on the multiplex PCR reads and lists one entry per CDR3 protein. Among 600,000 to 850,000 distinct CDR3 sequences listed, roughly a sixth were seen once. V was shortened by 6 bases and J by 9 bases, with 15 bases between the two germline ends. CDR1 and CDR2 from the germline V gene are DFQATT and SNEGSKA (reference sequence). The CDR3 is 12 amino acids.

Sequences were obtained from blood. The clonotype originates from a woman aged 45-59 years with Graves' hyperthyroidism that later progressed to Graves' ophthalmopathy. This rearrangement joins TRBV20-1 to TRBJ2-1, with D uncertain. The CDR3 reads CSAILGFGEQFF. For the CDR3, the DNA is TGCAGTGCGATTTTGGGGTTCGGTGAGCAGTTCTTC.